This T cell receptor (beta chain) comes out of a study of OX40 agonist ivuxolimab in advanced cancers. The repertoire was sequenced with immunoSEQ multiplex PCR; TCRdb's copy has only in-frame clones and lacks some. Among around 60,000 clones listed, approximately 89% were seen once. The material sequenced was CD4+ or CD8+ T cells sorted from blood, taken in a trial of the OX40 agonist ivuxolimab. The clonotype originates from an adult with an advanced solid tumor such as melanoma, head and neck, liver or kidney cancer.

Here the CDR3 reads CASGLPEVGDTQYF. The CDR3 region has the DNA TGTGCTAGTGGTTTGCCCGAGGTGGGAGATACGCAGTATTTT. J is TRBJ2-3 and V is TRBV12-5; D gene uncertain. There are 14 residues in the CDR3. From germline, CDR1 is LGHNT and CDR2 FRNRAP. V was trimmed by 2 bases and J by 5 bases, leaving 11 bases between them.